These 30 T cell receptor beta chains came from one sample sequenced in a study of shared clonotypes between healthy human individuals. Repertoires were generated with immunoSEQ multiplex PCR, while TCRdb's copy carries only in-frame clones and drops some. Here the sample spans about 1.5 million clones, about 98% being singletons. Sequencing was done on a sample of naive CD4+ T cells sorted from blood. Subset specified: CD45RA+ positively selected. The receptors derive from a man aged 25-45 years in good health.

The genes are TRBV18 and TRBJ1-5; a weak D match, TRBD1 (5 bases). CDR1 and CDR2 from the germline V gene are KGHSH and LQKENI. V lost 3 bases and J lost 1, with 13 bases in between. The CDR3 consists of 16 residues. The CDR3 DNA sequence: TGTGCCAGCTCACCGACAGTTCGGTCGAGCAATCAGCCCCAGCATTTT. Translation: CASSPTVRSSNQPQHF.

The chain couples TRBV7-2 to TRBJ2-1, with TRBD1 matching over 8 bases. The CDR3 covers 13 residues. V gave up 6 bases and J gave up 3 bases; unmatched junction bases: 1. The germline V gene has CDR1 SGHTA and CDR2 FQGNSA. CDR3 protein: CASRDRVYNEQFF. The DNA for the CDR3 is TGTGCCAGCAGGGACAGGGTCTACAATGAGCAGTTCTTC.

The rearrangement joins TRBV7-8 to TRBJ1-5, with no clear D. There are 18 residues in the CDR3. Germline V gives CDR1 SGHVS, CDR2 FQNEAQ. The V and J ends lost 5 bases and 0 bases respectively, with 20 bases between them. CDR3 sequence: CASSPRSRVLYSNQPQHF. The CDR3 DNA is TGTGCCAGCAGCCCCAGGAGTAGGGTCCTTTATAGCAATCAGCCCCAGCATTTT.

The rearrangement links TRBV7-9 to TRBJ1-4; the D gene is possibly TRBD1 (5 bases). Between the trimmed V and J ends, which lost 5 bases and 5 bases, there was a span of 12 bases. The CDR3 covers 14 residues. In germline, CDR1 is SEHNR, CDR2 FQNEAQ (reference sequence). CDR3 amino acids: CASSHRQRNEKLFF. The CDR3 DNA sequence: TGTGCCAGCAGCCACCGACAGCGGAATGAAAAACTGTTTTTT.

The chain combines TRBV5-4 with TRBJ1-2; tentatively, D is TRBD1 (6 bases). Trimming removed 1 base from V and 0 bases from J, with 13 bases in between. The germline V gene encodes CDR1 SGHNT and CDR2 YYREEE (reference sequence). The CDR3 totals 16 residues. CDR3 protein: CASSLKQGETNYGYTF. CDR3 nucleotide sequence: TGTGCCAGCAGCTTGAAACAGGGAGAGACTAACTATGGCTACACCTTC.

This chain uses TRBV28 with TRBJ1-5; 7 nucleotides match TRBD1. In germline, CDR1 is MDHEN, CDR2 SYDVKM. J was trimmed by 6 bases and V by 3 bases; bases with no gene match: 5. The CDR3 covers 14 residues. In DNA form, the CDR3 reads TGTGCCAGCAGTTTTAGGGGGCCTGGTCAGCCCCAGCATTTT. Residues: CASSFRGPGQPQHF.

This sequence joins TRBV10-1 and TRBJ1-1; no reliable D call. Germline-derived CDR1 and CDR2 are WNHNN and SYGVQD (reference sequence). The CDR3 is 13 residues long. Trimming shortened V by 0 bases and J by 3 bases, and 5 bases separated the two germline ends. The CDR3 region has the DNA TGCGCCAGCAGTGAGTCGGACGACACTGAAGCTTTCTTT. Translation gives CASSESDDTEAFF.

In DNA form, the CDR3 reads TGTGCCAGCAGCGTACAATCGAAAACTAGCGGGGTGATAGATACGCAGTATTTT. Amino acids: CASSVQSKTSGVIDTQYF. The V and J genes are TRBV9 and TRBJ2-3; 10 bases are shared with TRBD2. The junction had 13 bases not matched to a gene; V was cut back by 1 base and J by 5 bases. The CDR3 spans 18 residues. CDR1 is SGDLS and CDR2 is YYNGEE in the germline V gene. Filled out from reference TRBV9 and TRBJ2-3, the complete variable domain reads DSGVTQTPKHLITATGQRVTLRCSPRSGDLSVYWYQQSLDQGLQFLIQYYNGEERAKGNILERFSAQQFPDLHSELNLSSLELGDSALYFCASSVQSKTSGVIDTQYFGPGTRLTVL.

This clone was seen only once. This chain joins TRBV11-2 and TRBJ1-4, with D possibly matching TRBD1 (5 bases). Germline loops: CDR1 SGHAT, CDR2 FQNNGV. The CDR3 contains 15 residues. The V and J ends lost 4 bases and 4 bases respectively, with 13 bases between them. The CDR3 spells CASSYHRSLNEKLFF. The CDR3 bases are TGTGCCAGCAGCTATCACAGGTCACTTAATGAAAAACTGTTTTTT.

This chain's CDR3 is CASTRLAGAAYEQYF. CDR3 sequence (DNA): TGTGCCAGCACTAGACTAGCGGGAGCGGCCTACGAGCAGTACTTC. The V gene is TRBV7-9, the J gene TRBJ2-7; TRBD2 matches at 12 bases. The germline CDR1 and CDR2 sequences are SEHNR and FQNEAQ (reference sequence). J was trimmed by 2 bases and V by 7 bases; bases with no gene match: 6. The CDR3 has 15 residues.

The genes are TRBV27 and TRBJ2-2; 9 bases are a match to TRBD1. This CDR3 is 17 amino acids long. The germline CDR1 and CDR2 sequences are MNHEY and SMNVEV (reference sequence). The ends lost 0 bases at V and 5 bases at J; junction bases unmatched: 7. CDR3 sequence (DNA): TGTGCCAGCAGTTTATCGGGGGGGACAGGGCTTACCGGGGAGCTGTTTTTT. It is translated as CASSLSGGTGLTGELFF.

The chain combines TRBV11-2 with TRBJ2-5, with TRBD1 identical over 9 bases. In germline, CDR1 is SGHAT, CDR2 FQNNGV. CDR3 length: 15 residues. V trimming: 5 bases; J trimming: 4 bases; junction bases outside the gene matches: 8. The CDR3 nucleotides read TGTGCCAGCAGCAGAGTTACAGGGGGCCCAGAGACCCAGTACTTC. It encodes CASSRVTGGPETQYF.

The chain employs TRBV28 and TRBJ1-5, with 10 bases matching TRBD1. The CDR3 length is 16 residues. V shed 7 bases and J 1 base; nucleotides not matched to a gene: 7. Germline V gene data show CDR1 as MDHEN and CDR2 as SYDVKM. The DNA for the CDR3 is TGTGCCAGCACGAGACAGGGGGCGCGAAGCAATCAGCCCCAGCATTTT. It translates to CASTRQGARSNQPQHF.

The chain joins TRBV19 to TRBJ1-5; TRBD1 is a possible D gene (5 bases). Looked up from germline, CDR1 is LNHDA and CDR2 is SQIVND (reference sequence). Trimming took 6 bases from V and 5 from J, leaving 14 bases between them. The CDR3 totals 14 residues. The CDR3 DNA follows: TGTGCCAGTAGGAGGAGGGGTACCGATCAGCCCCAGCATTTT. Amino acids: CASRRRGTDQPQHF.

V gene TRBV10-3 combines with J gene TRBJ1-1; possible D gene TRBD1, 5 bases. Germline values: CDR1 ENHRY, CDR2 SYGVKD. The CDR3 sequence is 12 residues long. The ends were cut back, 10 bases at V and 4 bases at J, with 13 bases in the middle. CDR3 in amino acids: CATRGTGTEAFF. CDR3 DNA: TGTGCCACCCGCGGGACGGGCACTGAAGCTTTCTTT.

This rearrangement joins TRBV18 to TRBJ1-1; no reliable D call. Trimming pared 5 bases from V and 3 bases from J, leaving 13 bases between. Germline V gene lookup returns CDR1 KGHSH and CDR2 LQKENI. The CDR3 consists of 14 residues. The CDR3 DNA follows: TGTGCCAGCTCATCGTCCCCATCGGACACTGAAGCTTTCTTT. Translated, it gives CASSSSPSDTEAFF.

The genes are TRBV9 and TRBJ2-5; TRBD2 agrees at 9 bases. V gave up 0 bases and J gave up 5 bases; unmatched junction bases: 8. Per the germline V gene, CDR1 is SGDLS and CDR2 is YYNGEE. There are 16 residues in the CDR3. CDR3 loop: CASSVDPSGIYETQYF. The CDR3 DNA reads TGTGCCAGCAGCGTAGACCCTAGCGGGATATACGAGACCCAGTACTTC.

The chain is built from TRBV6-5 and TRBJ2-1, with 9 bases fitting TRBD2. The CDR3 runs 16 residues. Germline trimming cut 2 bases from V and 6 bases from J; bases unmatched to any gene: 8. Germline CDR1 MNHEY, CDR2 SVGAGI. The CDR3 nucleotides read TGTGCCAGCAGTTACCTAGCGGGAAGGGGGAGCAATGAGCAGTTCTTC. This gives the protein CASSYLAGRGSNEQFF.

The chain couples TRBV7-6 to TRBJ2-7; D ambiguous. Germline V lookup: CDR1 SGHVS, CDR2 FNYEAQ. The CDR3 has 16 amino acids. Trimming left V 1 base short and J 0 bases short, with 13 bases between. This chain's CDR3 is CASSLEAEPSSYEQYF. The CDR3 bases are TGTGCCAGCAGCTTAGAAGCAGAGCCTAGCTCCTACGAGCAGTACTTC.

In DNA form, the CDR3 reads TGTGCCAGCAGCTTGGGACAAACCGGCGATGAGCAGTTCTTC. Its translation: CASSLGQTGDEQFF. The chain employs TRBV5-6 and TRBJ2-1; no definite D call. Trimming left V 0 bases short and J 8 bases short, with 12 bases between. The germline CDR1 and CDR2 sequences are SGHDT and YYEEEE. This CDR3 region has 14 residues. Variable domain in full (rest from reference TRBV5-6 and TRBJ2-1): DAGVTQSPTHLIKTRGQQVTLRCSPKSGHDTVSWYQQALGQGPQFIFQYYEEEERQRGNFPDRFSGHQFPNYSSELNVNALLLGDSALYLCASSLGQTGDEQFFGPGTRLTVL.

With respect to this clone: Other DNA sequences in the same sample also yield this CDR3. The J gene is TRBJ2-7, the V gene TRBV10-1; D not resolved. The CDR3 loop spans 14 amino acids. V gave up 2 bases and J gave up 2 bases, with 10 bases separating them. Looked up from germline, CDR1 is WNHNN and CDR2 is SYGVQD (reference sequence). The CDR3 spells CASSESGSTYEQYF. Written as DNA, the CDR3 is TGCGCCAGCAGTGAGAGTGGATCCACCTACGAGCAGTACTTC.

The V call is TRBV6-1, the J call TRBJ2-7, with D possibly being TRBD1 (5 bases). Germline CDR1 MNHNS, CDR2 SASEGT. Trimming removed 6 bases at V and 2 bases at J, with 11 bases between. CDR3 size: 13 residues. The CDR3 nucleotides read TGTGCCAGCAGGATGACAGACCCCTACGAGCAGTACTTC. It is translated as CASRMTDPYEQYF.

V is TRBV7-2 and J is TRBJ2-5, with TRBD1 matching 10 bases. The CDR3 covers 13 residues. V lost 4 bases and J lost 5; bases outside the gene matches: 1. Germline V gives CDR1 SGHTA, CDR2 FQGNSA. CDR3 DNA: TGTGCCAGCAGCTGGGACAGGGGTGAGACCCAGTACTTC. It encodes CASSWDRGETQYF.

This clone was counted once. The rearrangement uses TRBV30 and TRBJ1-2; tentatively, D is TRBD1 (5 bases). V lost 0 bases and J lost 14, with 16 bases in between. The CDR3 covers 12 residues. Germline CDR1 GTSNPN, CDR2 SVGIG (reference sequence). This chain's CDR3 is CAWSVGAARPTF. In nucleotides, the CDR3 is TGTGCCTGGAGTGTAGGGGCTGCCCGCCCTACCTTC. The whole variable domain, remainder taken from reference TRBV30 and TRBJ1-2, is SQTIHQWPATLVQPVGSPLSLECTVEGTSNPNLYWYRQAAGRGLQLLFYSVGIGQISSEVPQNLSASRPQDRQFILSSKKLLLSDSGFYLCAWSVGAARPTFGSGTRLTVV.

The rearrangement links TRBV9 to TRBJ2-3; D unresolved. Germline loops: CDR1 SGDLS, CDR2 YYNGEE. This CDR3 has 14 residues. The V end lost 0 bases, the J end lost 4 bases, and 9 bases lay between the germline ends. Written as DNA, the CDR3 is TGTGCCAGCAGCGTAGACCCGATCGCAGATACGCAGTATTTT. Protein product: CASSVDPIADTQYF.

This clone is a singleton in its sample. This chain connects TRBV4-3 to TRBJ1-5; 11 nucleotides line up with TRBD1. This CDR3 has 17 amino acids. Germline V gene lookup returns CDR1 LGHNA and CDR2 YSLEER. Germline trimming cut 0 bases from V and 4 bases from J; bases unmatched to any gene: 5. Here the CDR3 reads CASSQETGQGGNQPQHF. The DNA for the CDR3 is TGCGCCAGCAGCCAAGAGACGGGACAGGGGGGGAATCAGCCCCAGCATTTT.

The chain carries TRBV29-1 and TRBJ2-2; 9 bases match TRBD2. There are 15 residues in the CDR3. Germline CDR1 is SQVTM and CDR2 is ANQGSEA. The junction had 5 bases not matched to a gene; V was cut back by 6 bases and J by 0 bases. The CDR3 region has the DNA TGCAGCGTCGGGACTAGCAATACGAACACCGGGGAGCTGTTTTTT. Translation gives CSVGTSNTNTGELFF.

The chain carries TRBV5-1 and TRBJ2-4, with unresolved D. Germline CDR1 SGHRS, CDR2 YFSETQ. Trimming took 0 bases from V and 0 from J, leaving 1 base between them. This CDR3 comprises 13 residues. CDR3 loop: CASSLEAKNIQYF. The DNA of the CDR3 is TGCGCCAGCAGCTTGGAAGCCAAAAACATTCAGTACTTC.

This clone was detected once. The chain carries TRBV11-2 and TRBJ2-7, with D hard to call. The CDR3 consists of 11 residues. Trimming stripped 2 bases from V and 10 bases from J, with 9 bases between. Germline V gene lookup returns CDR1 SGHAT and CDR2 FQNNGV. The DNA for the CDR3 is TGTGCCAGCAGCTTATTGGTAAATCAGTACTTC. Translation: CASSLLVNQYF.

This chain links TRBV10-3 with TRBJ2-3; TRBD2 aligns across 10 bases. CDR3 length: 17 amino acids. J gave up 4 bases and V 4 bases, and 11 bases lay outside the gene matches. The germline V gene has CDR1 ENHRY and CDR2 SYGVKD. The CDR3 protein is CAISVGTSALGADTQYF. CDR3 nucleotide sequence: TGTGCCATCAGTGTGGGGACTAGCGCACTTGGGGCAGATACGCAGTATTTT.